The entry that follows covers one T cell receptor beta chain sequence. Other DNA sequences of this sample code for an identical CDR3. TCRdb's table, derived via immunoSEQ multiplex PCR, lists solely in-frame clones and lacks some. The repertoire has about 210,000 clones, approximately 90% of them found once; the top ten carry around a tenth. The V and J ends lost 2 bases and 4 bases, in that order; junction bases with no gene match: 1. Germline CDR1 SGHRS, CDR2 YFSETQ. CDR3 length: 13 amino acids. Residents of around 24 US areas, aged roughly 18 to 89 years, made up the participants. In assigning cohorts, the study relied on participant-reported clinical history. The data derive from a study of blood T cell repertoires in COVID-19. In the study overall: Sites in the United States, Italy and Spain provided acute and convalescent COVID-19 samples. In each case, the material was cDNA or gDNA derived from T cells, B-cell-depleted T cells, or PBMCs.

The sequencing sample was made of PBMCs or T cells enriched from blood (not recorded which). The sequence was collected from a man in his late teens or twenties with acute COVID-19. This chain joins TRBV5-1 and TRBJ1-1, with TRBD1 matching 8 bases. As DNA, the CDR3 is TGCGCCAGCAGCTTCGACAGGGGCACTGAAGCTTTCTTT. Its translation: CASSFDRGTEAFF.